This TCR beta chain originates from a study of shared clonotypes between healthy human individuals. Note on this clone: Antigen unknown.

CDR3 size: 17 residues. From germline, CDR1 is LNHDA and CDR2 SQIVND (reference sequence). Trimming removed 2 bases at V and 3 bases at J, with 19 bases between. How the authors handled the data: Filtering differed since immunoSEQ provided only junctions, with no quality scores. Method: immunoSEQ multiplex PCR; TCRdb's copy keeps in-frame clones and lacks some. That table furnishes V, J and clone size, whereas the DNA furnished D and trimming. Of more than 2,000,000 clones in the sample, 93% are singletons; the top ten hold under 0.45%. Points from the study as a whole: In having few donors, the study represented limited genetic and exposure-history diversity.

The receptor's source is a man aged 18 to 30 in good health. Some clones in this sample may be carry-over from other donors' samples. The V call is TRBV19, the J call TRBJ2-5; maybe TRBD1 (6 bases). The source material was naive CD4+ T cells from PBMCs. Noted subset: CD45RA+ positively selected. The CDR3 protein is CASSITGNRFREETQYF. The CDR3 region has the DNA TGTGCCAGTAGTATAACAGGGAATCGTTTTCGGGAAGAGACCCAGTACTTC.